This TCR beta chain was retrieved from a study of cytomegalovirus exposure and HLA in healthy donors. General study points: It is likely that the observed cluster of highly shared sequence variants was a sequencing artifact.

With V trimmed by 5 bases and J by 1 base, 4 bases remained unmatched. CDR1 is SGHAT and CDR2 is FQNNGV in the germline V gene. This CDR3 has 15 residues. Notes on this clone: Its antigen is currently unknown.

PCR amplification relied on 60 Vbeta primers (plus 13 Jbeta primers). Generated by immunoSEQ multiplex PCR, the TCRdb table keeps only in-frame clones and is missing some. The sample gives about 130,000 clones, over 60% of which show up once; roughly 3.9% is in the top ten. The sample taken for sequencing was PBMCs. The rearrangement joins TRBV11-2 to TRBJ2-3, with 9 bases identical to TRBD2. This receptor was obtained from a male donor in good health and CMV-seropositive. CDR3 nucleotide sequence: TGTGCCAGCAGCCCCTGGACTAGCGGCACAGATACGCAGTATTTT. As protein: CASSPWTSGTDTQYF.